The 5 T cell receptor beta chains in this list originate from one sample, sequenced in a study of T cell changes during pregnancy in multiple sclerosis. Sequenced by immunoSEQ multiplex PCR; TCRdb stores in-frame clones only, minus some. Seen here are around 59,000 clones, roughly 90% observed once, and the top ten hold less than 3%. The sample was peripheral blood, taken in the third trimester of pregnancy. The receptors come from a female donor in good health, enrolled as a control in a pregnancy study.

The chain couples TRBV5-1 to TRBJ2-3, with 12 bases identical to TRBD2. The J segment lost 5 bases and the V segment lost 7 bases, leaving 20 bases of the junction unmatched. The CDR3 totals 19 residues. Germline assignment: CDR1 SGHRS and CDR2 YFSETQ. This CDR3 reads CASAFGASGGAKAGDTQYF. As DNA, the CDR3 is TGCGCCAGCGCTTTTGGAGCTAGCGGGGGGGCCAAGGCCGGAGATACGCAGTATTTT.

The chain uses TRBV9 and TRBJ2-4; maybe TRBD2 (5 bases). The CDR3 spans 13 residues. V lost 3 bases and J 6 bases, leaving 10 bases between the germline ends. Germline loops: CDR1 SGDLS, CDR2 YYNGEE. CDR3 nucleotides: TGTGCCAGCAGCGACCGGGATTCAAACATTCAGTACTTC. Protein: CASSDRDSNIQYF.

CDR3 sequence (DNA): TGTGCCAGCAGCGTAGTTGGTAGCATGAACACTGAAGCTTTCTTT. Translated: CASSVVGSMNTEAFF. This chain links TRBV9 with TRBJ1-1; D unresolved. The V and J ends lost 0 bases and 0 bases respectively, with 9 bases between them. Germline CDR1 SGDLS, CDR2 YYNGEE. The CDR3 is made up of 15 amino acids.

This rearrangement joins TRBV7-9 to TRBJ2-3, with a possible D match to TRBD1 (5 bases). Germline V gene data show CDR1 as SEHNR and CDR2 as FQNEAQ (reference sequence). This CDR3 has 14 amino acids. Trimming shortened V by 3 bases and J by 0 bases, and 7 bases separated the two germline ends. The chain's CDR3 is CASSLDTSTDTQYF. The CDR3 nucleotides read TGTGCCAGCAGCTTGGACACGAGCACAGATACGCAGTATTTT.

The V and J genes are TRBV28 and TRBJ2-3, with 12 bases aligning to TRBD2. Germline assignment: CDR1 MDHEN and CDR2 SYDVKM. Trimming took 5 bases from V and 2 from J; bases not matched to a gene: 8. The CDR3 runs to 17 residues. This chain's CDR3 is CASSQQGLAGPTDTQYF. DNA of the CDR3: TGTGCCAGCAGTCAACAGGGACTAGCGGGTCCCACAGATACGCAGTATTTT.